These T cell receptor beta chains were read from a single sample in a study of T cell repertoires in cytomegalovirus infection. No antigens are known for them. TCRdb analysed the reads with MiXCR anew, one entry per CDR3 protein. Of hundreds of thousands of distinct CDR3 sequences detected, about 30% appear once; the ten largest clones hold roughly 18%. Here the sequenced sample was cultured PBMCs, taken from culture after CMV antigen stimulation. The origin of the receptors is a human donor in good health (CMV status not recorded). Some clones in this sample may be carry-over from other donors' samples. Each CDR3 is given with its conserved first and last residue. D genes are given only for firm matches. For some rows the clone size is stated as once, few or many, or as a class when expanded; others skip it.

j_gene | d_gene | abundance | v_gene | CDR3nt | CDR3aa
TRBJ2-5 | TRBD2 | - | TRBV7-2 | TGTGCCAGCAGCCACTTCCTCACGGGAGGGAGGTACCAAGAGACCCAGTACTTC | CASSHFLTGGRYQETQYF
TRBJ2-7 | - | - | TRBV29-1 | TGCAGCGTTGGGCTCGGGGAGCAGTACTTC | CSVGLGEQYF
TRBJ2-5 | - | few | TRBV7-2 | TGTGCCAGCAGGGCCACTTGGGCACAAGAGACCCAGTACTTC | CASRATWAQETQYF
TRBJ2-1 | TRBD2 | - | TRBV27 | TGTGCCAGCAGTTCCTCTAGCGGGGGGGCCAGCGAGCAGTTCTTC | CASSSSSGGASEQFF
TRBJ2-1 | - | - | TRBV7-8 | TGTGCCAGCACACCCGGGGCCCATCGCGGTGAGCAGTTCTTC | CASTPGAHRGEQFF
TRBJ1-6 | - | few | TRBV28 | TGTGCCAGCAGTTTAGAGCAAGGGCCGTTAGTTTCACCCCTCCACTTT | CASSLEQGPLVSPLHF
TRBJ2-3 | - | many | TRBV7-2 | TGTGCCAGCAAGAGAGTGAACACAGGACCAGATACGCAGTATTTT | CASKRVNTGPDTQYF
TRBJ1-1 | - | - | TRBV7-6 | TGTGCCAGCAGCCCGGGTGGGGAGAACACTGAAGCTTTCTTT | CASSPGGENTEAFF
TRBJ2-3 | - | - | TRBV12-3/TRBV12-4 | TGTGCCAGCAGTCCAACAGGGTGGAACACAGATACGCAGTATTTT | CASSPTGWNTDTQYF
TRBJ2-3 | TRBD1 | few | TRBV19 | TGTGCCAGTAGACAAACAGGGGTACCGATATTGCAGTATTTT | CASRQTGVPILQYF
TRBJ2-1 | TRBD2 | few | TRBV28 | TGTGCCAGCAGTTCCCCCCGGGCTAGCGGGAGGGACAATGAGCAGTTCTTC | CASSSPRASGRDNEQFF
TRBJ1-1 | - | - | TRBV7-2 | TGTGCCAGCAGCTTCTCAGAATACACTGAAGCTTTCTTT | CASSFSEYTEAFF
TRBJ1-5 | - | many | TRBV7-2 | TGTGCCAGCAGCTCATATAAGAATCAGCCCCAGCATTTT | CASSSYKNQPQHF
TRBJ2-1 | - | few | TRBV11-2 | TGTGCCAGCAGCCCCCTGGGCAGGGCCTCCTACAATGAGCAGTTCTTC | CASSPLGRASYNEQFF
TRBJ2-5 | TRBD2 | - | TRBV27 | TGTGCCAGCAGTCCACGAAGACTAGCGGATTGGACCCAGTACTTC | CASSPRRLADWTQYF
TRBJ2-1 | - | - | TRBV14 | TGTGCCAGCAGCCAAGATCTGGGTAAGCGGTACAATGAGCAGTTCTTC | CASSQDLGKRYNEQFF
TRBJ2-1 | TRBD2 | - | TRBV19 | TGTGCCAGTACGCACGGACTAGCGGCCCTCAATGAGCAGTTCTTC | CASTHGLAALNEQFF
TRBJ2-5 | - | - | TRBV6-2/TRBV6-3 | TGTGCCAGCAGCCCCCGAGAAGAGACCCAGTACTTC | CASSPREETQYF
TRBJ1-2 | - | once | TRBV5-6 | TGTGCCAGCAGCCCCACATCCCAGGCAACACTCCGAAACTATGGCTACACCTTC | CASSPTSQATLRNYGYTF
TRBJ2-1 | - | few | TRBV20-1 | TGCAGTGCCCTAGAAGTCGTATCGGGACTGGGGATGTTGGAGCAGTTCTTC | CSALEVVSGLGMLEQFF
TRBJ2-3 | TRBD2 | few | TRBV10-3 | TGTGCCACCCATCTAGCGGGAGAAGATACGCAGTATTTT | CATHLAGEDTQYF
TRBJ1-2 | - | few | TRBV20-1 | TGCAGTGCTAGAGATGAGAAGGGGAGGAACTATGGCTACACCTTC | CSARDEKGRNYGYTF
TRBJ1-5 | - | few | TRBV7-8 | TGTGCCAGCAGCCCGGGAGCGGGGGGGTCGACAAATCAGCCCCAGCATTTT | CASSPGAGGSTNQPQHF
TRBJ1-3 | - | few | TRBV20-1 | TGCAGTGCTAGAGGTATTTCCTCTGGAAACACCATATATTTT | CSARGISSGNTIYF
TRBJ2-2 | TRBD1 | - | TRBV5-1 | TGCGCCAGCAGCTTGTGGGGGACAGGGAGCACCGGGGAGCTGTTTTTT | CASSLWGTGSTGELFF
TRBJ1-1 | - | few | TRBV6-5 | TGTGCCAGCACCCGAGACACTGAAGCTTTCTTT | CASTRDTEAFF
TRBJ1-2 | - | - | TRBV10-3 | TGTGCCATCTACCAGGGAAACTATGGCTACACCTTC | CAIYQGNYGYTF
TRBJ2-5 | TRBD1 | few | TRBV29-1 | TGCAGCGTTGAAACAGGGGGCGCCGAGACCCAGTACTTC | CSVETGGAETQYF
TRBJ2-5 | TRBD1 | - | TRBV5-1 | TGCGCCAGCAGCAAACAGGGGAAAGAGACCCAGTACTTC | CASSKQGKETQYF
TRBJ1-6 | TRBD1 | - | TRBV6-6 | TGTGCCAGCTACTCGCCGGGACAGGGGCAAGGCCCCCTCCACTTT | CASYSPGQGQGPLHF
TRBJ2-1 | TRBD2 | - | TRBV27 | TGTGCCAGCAGTCCCCGGGGGGTTGGCTCCTACAATGAGCAGTTCTTC | CASSPRGVGSYNEQFF
TRBJ2-2 | TRBD2 | - | TRBV7-6 | TGTGCCAGCAGCTTAGATCTGGCTAGCGGGAGTGTCACCGGGGAGCTGTTTTTT | CASSLDLASGSVTGELFF
TRBJ2-7 | TRBD2 | once | TRBV5-1 | TGCGCCAGCAGACGGGCCGGGGGGGACGAGCAGTACTTC | CASRRAGGDEQYF
TRBJ2-7 | - | - | TRBV4-1 | TGCGCCAGCAGCTCGATGCCCTCGGGTGTTTGGTACGAGCAGTACTTC | CASSSMPSGVWYEQYF
TRBJ2-3 | - | - | TRBV4-1 | TGCGCCAGCAGATCAATAAGCGGCCGTAGCACAGATACGCAGTATTTT | CASRSISGRSTDTQYF
TRBJ2-7 | TRBD1 | - | TRBV7-9 | TGTGCCAGCAGCTCATACACCAGGGGGCACGAGCAGTACTTC | CASSSYTRGHEQYF
TRBJ2-6 | - | - | TRBV7-9 | TGTGCCAGCACACAAAGTACAGGGTACCGTGATGGGGCCAACGTCCTGACTTTC | CASTQSTGYRDGANVLTF
TRBJ1-1 | - | few | TRBV10-3 | TGTGCCACAAATGGGCCGGGGCAGTACCAAAACACTGAAGCTTTCTTT | CATNGPGQYQNTEAFF
TRBJ1-2 | - | - | TRBV4-3 | TGCGCCAGCAGCCAAGATTTCGACAGCTCATTCTATGGCTACACCTTC | CASSQDFDSSFYGYTF
TRBJ2-7 | TRBD1 | - | TRBV6-2/TRBV6-3 | TGTGCCAGCAGAACGGGACAGGGGGAGTACTTC | CASRTGQGEYF